This TCR beta chain was identified during a study of cytomegalovirus exposure and HLA in healthy donors. Broader study findings: Researchers catalogued 160 or so TCR beta chains as cytomegalovirus-associated.

With V trimmed by 0 bases and J by 1 base, 7 bases remained unmatched. Germline CDR1 is SGDLS and CDR2 is YYNGEE. The CDR3 spans 17 residues. The assay was immunoSEQ multiplex PCR, and TCRdb's table has in-frame clones only and misses some. The sample lists 60,000 or so clones; about nine tenths were seen once. Worth noting for this clone: The antigen is not known.

V is TRBV9 and J is TRBJ2-3, with 8 bases aligning to TRBD2. This TCR was sampled from a man between 18 and 35 years old in good health and CMV-seronegative. The sequenced material came from PBMCs. CDR3 nucleotides: TGTGCCAGCAGCGTAGCTGTCCGAGCGGGAGGCACAGATACGCAGTATTTT. It encodes CASSVAVRAGGTDTQYF.